This T cell receptor beta chain was sequenced for a study of T-cell memory formation after mild COVID-19. CDR3 length: 13 amino acids. V was shortened by 7 bases and J by 5 bases, with 14 bases between the two germline ends. This clonotype was recorded at least ten times. TCRdb recomputed calls from the 5' RACE reads with MiXCR, one row per CDR3 protein. The table records 130,000 to 150,000 distinct CDR3 sequences, around 5.8% of them present only once. The source material was PBMCs or a T cell subset sorted from them (not recorded which). V and J are TRBV12-3 or TRBV12-4 and TRBJ2-5, with D hard to call. This TCR came from an adult woman who had mild COVID-19 (a few samples of this study predate the infection). Cell type and time point are not known. CDR3 amino acids: CASTSRSRETQYF. CDR3 bases: TGTGCCAGCACCTCCCGGTCCAGGGAGACCCAGTACTTC.